This TCR beta chain was documented in a study of blood T cell repertoires in COVID-19. As for the study in general: Samples taken during acute and convalescent COVID-19 were collected in the United States, Italy and Spain. PBMCs, B-cell-depleted T cells, or T cells were the source of the cDNA or gDNA that made up the material.

The ends lost 7 bases at V and 6 bases at J; junction bases unmatched: 13. CDR1 and CDR2 from the germline V gene are SGDLS and YYNGEE. This CDR3 has 15 amino acids. The authors' processing: Reference gene primers were amplified, and this amplification served to estimate nucleated cell counts. The assay was immunoSEQ multiplex PCR, and TCRdb's table has in-frame clones only and misses some. V, J and clone size are taken as reported in that table, and D and trimming were inferred from the DNA itself. Of more than 200,000 clones in the sample, about 83% were seen once. The receptor's source is a woman aged 40 to 55 with active or convalescent COVID-19. V gene TRBV9 combines with J gene TRBJ2-1; 7 nucleotides align to TRBD2. Sequencing was done on a sample of peripheral blood. The CDR3 nucleotides are TGTGCCAGCTCCCTCCCAGCGGGATTGGGCAATGAGCAGTTCTTC. Residues: CASSLPAGLGNEQFF.